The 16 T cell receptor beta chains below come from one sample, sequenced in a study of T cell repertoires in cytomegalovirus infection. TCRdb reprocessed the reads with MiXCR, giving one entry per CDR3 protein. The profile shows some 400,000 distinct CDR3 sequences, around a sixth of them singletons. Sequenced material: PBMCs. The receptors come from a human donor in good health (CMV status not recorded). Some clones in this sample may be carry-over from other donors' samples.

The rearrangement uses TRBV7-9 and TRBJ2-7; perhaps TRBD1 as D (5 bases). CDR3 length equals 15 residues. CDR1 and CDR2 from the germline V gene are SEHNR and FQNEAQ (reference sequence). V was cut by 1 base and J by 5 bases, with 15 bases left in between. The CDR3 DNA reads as TGTGCCAGCAGCTTAGACGCAGGGATTTTCCACGAGCAGTACTTC. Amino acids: CASSLDAGIFHEQYF.

The CDR3 nucleotides are TGCGCCAGCAGCCAAGGCCGGGACAGGGGGCTACGATATGGCTACACCTTC. Its translation: CASSQGRDRGLRYGYTF. V gene TRBV4-3 combines with J gene TRBJ1-2, with 12 positions matching TRBD1. Germline V CDR1 and CDR2: LGHNA, YSLEER. The CDR3 spans 17 residues. The V and J ends lost 1 base and 5 bases, in that order; junction bases with no gene match: 8.

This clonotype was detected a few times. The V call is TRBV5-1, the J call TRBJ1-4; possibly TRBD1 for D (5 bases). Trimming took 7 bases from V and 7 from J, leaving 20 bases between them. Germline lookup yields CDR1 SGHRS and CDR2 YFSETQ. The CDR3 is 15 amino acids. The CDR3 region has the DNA TGCGCCAGCGGATCGACCGGGACTCCCGGTGAAAAACTGTTTTTT. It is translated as CASGSTGTPGEKLFF.

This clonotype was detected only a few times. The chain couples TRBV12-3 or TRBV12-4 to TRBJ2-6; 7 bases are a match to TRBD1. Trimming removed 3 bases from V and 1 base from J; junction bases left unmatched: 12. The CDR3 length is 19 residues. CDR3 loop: CASSFSVGQALSGANVLTF. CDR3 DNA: TGTGCCAGCAGTTTTTCAGTAGGACAGGCCCTTTCTGGGGCCAACGTCCTGACTTTC.

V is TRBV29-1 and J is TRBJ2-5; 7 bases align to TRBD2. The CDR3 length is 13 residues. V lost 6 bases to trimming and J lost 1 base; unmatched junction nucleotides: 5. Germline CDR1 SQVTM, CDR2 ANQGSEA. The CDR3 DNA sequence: TGCAGCGTGGGGGAGGGCTCCCAAGAGACCCAGTACTTC. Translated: CSVGEGSQETQYF. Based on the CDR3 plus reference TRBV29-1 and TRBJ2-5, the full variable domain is SAVISQKPSRDICQRGTSLTIQCQVDSQVTMMFWYRQQPGQSLTLIATANQGSEATYESGFVIDKFPISRPNLTFSTLTVSNMSPEDSSIYLCSVGEGSQETQYFGPGTRLLVL.

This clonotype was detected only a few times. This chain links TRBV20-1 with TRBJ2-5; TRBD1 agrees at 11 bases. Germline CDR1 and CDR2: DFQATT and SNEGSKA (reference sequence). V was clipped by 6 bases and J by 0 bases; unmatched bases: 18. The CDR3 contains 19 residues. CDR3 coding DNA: TGCAGTGCCGAAAGGTCCGGGACAGGGGGAAGAGGGTACCAAGAGACCCAGTACTTC. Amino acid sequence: CSAERSGTGGRGYQETQYF.

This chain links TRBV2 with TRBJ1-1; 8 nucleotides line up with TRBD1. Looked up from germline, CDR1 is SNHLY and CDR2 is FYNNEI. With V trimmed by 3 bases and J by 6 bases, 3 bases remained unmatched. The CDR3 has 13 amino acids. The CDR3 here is CASSEDREAEAFF. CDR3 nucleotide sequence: TGTGCCAGCAGTGAGGACAGGGAAGCTGAAGCTTTCTTT.

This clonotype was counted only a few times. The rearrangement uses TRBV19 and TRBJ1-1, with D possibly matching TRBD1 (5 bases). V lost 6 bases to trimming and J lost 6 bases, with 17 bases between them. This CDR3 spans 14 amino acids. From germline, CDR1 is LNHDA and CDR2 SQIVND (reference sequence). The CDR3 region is CASRSGGGPAEAFF. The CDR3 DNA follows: TGTGCCAGTAGGAGCGGGGGGGGTCCAGCTGAAGCTTTCTTT.

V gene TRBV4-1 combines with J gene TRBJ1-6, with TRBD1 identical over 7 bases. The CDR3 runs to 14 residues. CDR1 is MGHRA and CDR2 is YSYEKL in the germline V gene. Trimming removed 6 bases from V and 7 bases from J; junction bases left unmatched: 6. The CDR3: CASSPNRGNSPLHF. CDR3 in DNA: TGCGCCAGCAGTCCCAACAGGGGAAATTCACCCCTCCACTTT.

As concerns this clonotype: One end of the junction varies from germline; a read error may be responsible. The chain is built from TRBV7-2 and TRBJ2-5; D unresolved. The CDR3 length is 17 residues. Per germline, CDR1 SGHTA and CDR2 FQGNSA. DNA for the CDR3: TGTGCCAGCGGCTCACGTCCTGGGTTTGGGGTCGGAGAGACCCACTACTTC. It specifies CASGSRPGFGVGETHYF.

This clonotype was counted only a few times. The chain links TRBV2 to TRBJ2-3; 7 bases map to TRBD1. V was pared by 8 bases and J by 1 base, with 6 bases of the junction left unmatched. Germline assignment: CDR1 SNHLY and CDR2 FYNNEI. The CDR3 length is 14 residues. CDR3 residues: CASPTGERTDTQYF. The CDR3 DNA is TGTGCCAGCCCCACAGGGGAACGCACAGATACGCAGTATTTT.

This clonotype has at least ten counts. CDR3 protein: CASSLRQRSYEQYF. CDR3 nucleotide sequence: TGTGCCAGCAGTTTAAGACAGAGATCCTACGAGCAGTACTTC. The chain carries TRBV27 and TRBJ2-7, with D perhaps TRBD1 (5 bases). Per germline, CDR1 MNHEY and CDR2 SMNVEV (reference sequence). The V end lost 2 bases, the J end lost 1 base, and 9 bases lay between the germline ends. The CDR3 has 14 residues.

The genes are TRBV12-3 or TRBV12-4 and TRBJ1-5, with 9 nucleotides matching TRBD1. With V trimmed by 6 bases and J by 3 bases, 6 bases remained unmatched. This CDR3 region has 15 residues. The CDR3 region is CASRWGQGDNQPQHF. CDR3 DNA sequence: TGTGCCAGCAGATGGGGACAGGGTGACAATCAGCCCCAGCATTTT.

In DNA, the CDR3 is TGTGCCACCAGTGGAGACAAGGACTATGGCTACACCTTC. This gives the protein CATSGDKDYGYTF. The rearrangement joins TRBV24-1 to TRBJ1-2; D gene unclear. Trimming removed 5 bases at V and 3 bases at J, with 9 bases between. The CDR3 is made up of 13 amino acids. Germline-derived CDR1 and CDR2 are KGHDR and SFDVKD.

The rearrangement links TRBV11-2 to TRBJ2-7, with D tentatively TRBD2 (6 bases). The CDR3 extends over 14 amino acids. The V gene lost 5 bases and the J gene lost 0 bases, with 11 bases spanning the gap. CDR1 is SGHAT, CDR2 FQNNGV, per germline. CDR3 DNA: TGTGCCAGCAGCGCGACAGCGGGCTCCTACGAGCAGTACTTC. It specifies CASSATAGSYEQYF.

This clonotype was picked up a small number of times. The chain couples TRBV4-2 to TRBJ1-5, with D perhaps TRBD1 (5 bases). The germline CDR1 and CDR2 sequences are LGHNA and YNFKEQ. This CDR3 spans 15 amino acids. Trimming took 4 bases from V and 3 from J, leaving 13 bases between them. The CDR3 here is CASSPPDRLNQPQHF. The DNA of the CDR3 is TGTGCCAGCAGCCCCCCCGACAGACTCAATCAGCCCCAGCATTTT.